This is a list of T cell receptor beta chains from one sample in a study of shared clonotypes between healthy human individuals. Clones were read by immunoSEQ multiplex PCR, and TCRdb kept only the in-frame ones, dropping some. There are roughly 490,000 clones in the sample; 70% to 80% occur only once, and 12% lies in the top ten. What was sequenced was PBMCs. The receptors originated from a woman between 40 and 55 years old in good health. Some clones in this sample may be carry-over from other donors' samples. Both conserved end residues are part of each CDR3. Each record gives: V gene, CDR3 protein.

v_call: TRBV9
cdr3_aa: CASSVQGGTEAFF

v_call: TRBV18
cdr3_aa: CASSPRAQGASETQYF

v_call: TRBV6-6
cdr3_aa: CASSYGTATNEKLFF

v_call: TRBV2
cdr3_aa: CASSESTGGNYGYTF

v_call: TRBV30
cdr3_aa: CAWTAGQGNQPQHF

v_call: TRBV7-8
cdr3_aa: CASSRDRGNQPQHF

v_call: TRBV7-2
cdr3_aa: CASNWEFTDTQYF

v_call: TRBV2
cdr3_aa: CASSPGQGYETQYF

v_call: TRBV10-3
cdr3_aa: CAIWTPITGGLAGAYEQYF

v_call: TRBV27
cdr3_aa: CASSPGRAGFNEQFF

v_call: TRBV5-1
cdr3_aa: CASSLSGQGNTEAFF

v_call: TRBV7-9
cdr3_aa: CASTPTGNYGYTF

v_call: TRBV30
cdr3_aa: CACGTHTHNEQFF

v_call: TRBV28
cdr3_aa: CASSFRGQAVYEQYF

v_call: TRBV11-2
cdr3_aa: CASTRTRGSIQYF

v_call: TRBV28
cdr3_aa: CASSPPRTANYGYTF

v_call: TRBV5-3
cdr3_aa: CARSPGTGPNTGELFF

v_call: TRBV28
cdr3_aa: CASSFLRRTEKETQYF

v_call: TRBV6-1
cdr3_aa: CASRTGTEITGELFF

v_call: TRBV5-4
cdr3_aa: CASSLDNYGYTF

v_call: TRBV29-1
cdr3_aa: CSVRVSFYNEQFF

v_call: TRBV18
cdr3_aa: CASSQSSGPITEAFF

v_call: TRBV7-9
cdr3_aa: CASSCSRQSRANVLTF

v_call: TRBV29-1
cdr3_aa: CTYTLEYNEQFF

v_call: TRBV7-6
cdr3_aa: CASSLGWAGELFF

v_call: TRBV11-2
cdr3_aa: CASSLRRGDTTNTGELFF

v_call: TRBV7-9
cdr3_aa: CASSLPGRGTETQYF

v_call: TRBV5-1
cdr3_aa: CASSLDAGQETQYF

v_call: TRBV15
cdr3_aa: CATSKVLNEQFF

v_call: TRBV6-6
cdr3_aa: CASNTGDNEQFF

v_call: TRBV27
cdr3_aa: CASSFDRGFGNEQFF

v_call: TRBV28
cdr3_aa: CASSPHGQGYEQYF

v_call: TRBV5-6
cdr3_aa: CASSWLARPNYGYTF

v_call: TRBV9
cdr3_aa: CASSVGGRDTEAFF

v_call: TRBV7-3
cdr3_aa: CASSTTDRAGNTIYF

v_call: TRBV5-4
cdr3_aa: CASSLQAGGASGELFF

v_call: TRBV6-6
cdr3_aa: CASSYKLSDHYEQYF

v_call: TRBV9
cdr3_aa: CASSPLAGVGNEQFF

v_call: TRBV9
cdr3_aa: CASSGSGAEQYF

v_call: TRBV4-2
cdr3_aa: CASSRGTSGRGEAEQFF

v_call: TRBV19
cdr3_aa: CASSILLLRTNEKLFF

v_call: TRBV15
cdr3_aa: CATTQPGLNEQFF

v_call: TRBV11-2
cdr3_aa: CASSLTVLAQTYEQYF

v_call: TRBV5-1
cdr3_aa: CASSLKVASLEQYF

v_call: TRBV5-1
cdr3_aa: CASSLATTDTDTQYF

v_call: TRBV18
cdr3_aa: CASSRGQTYEQYF

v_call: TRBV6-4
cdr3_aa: CASSESTGGEYTEAFF

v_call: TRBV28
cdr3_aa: CASSPTSVSSYEQYF

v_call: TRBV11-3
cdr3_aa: CASSLDSYNEQFF

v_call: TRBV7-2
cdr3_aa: CASSPSGRTDTQYF